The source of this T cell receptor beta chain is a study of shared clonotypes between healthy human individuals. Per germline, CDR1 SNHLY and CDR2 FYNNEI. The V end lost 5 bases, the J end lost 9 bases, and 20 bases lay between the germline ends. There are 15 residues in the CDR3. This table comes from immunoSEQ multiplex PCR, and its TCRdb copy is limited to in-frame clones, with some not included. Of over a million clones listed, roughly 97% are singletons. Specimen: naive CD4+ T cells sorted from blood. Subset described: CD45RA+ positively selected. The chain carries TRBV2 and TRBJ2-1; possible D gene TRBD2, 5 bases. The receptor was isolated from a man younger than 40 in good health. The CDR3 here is CASSPLTSESGEQFF. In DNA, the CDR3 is TGTGCCAGCAGTCCTCTTACTAGTGAGTCGGGTGAGCAGTTCTTC.